Below, one T cell receptor (beta chain) is given with its context. The data derive from a study of blood T cell repertoires in COVID-19. Background on the study: Donors in the United States, Italy and Spain gave samples during acute or convalescent COVID-19. Sources were T cells, B-cell-depleted T cells, or PBMCs; the material itself was cDNA or gDNA.

Germline values: CDR1 SGHTA, CDR2 FQGNSA. The CDR3 has 15 residues. The V and J ends lost 5 bases and 0 bases, in that order; junction bases with no gene match: 5. Recovered Cohort 3 donors showed two negative PCRs, clearance, or symptom resolution. Sequenced by immunoSEQ multiplex PCR; TCRdb stores in-frame clones only, minus some. Of about 260,000 clones detected, about 82% appear once; the ten largest clones hold 2% to 2.5%. The sequencing sample was made of PBMCs or T cells enriched from blood (not recorded which). The V gene is TRBV7-2, the J gene TRBJ2-7, with TRBD1 matching 9 bases. This sequence was found in a woman between 45 and 60 years old who had recovered from COVID-19. The CDR3 region is CASSKWTGVSYEQYF. The CDR3 nucleotides are TGTGCCAGCAGCAAATGGACAGGGGTCTCCTACGAGCAGTACTTC.